The present T cell receptor beta chain was sequenced within a study of cytomegalovirus exposure and HLA in healthy donors (TCRdb year 2017). For context, the study as a whole: According to a later analysis, one platform produced both the approximately 110 validation repertoires and the approximately 600 repertoires of the first cohort. To predict cytomegalovirus infection status, the study brought together high-throughput TCR immunosequencing, statistical association of individual TCRs with disease status, and machine learning. A separate validation cohort of approximately 130 different subjects was used in addition to the roughly 700-subject first cohort. The study aimed to test whether signatures of past pathogen exposure could be identified by cataloging public T cell receptors. General conclusions and limits of the study: The authors suggested that the approach could potentially be extended to other disease states and immunological phenotypes. The study listed 150 to 200 TCR beta chains as associated with cytomegalovirus. A later analysis lacked HLA typing for the validation cohort, so it scored co-occurrence in that cohort across all 110 or so repertoires. The classifier was reported to diagnose cytomegalovirus status with high specificity and sensitivity in both the original and validation cohorts. Most TCR sequences were observed very rarely across donors, whereas some public TCRs were present in many individuals. A few of the identified cytomegalovirus-associated TCR beta chains were confirmed in vitro to be specific for cytomegalovirus antigens. A later analysis found that TCRs clustered in the first cohort also tended to co-occur in the roughly 120 validation repertoires, with 90% to 95% of cluster scores above 0.

The CDR3 covers 16 residues, taking in both the cysteine and the phenylalanine. Only CDR3 DNA remains: 48 bases, in frame from the first base. The germline V gene specifies SQVTM as CDR1 and ANQGSEA as CDR2. Germline trimming amounts to 5 bases on V and 3 bases on J, with 10 as the count of junction bases outside the gene matches. The donors were included in the validation cohort of roughly 130 subjects, a group kept apart from the approximately 650-subject first cohort. The library was built by means of the immunoSEQ multiplex PCR assay. As for the authors' bioinformatics: A statistical classification framework was developed to diagnose cytomegalovirus status using the catalog of TCR beta chain sequences. Not all clones reach the TCRdb copy of this immuneACCESS table, which keeps in-frame sequences only. Checked studies attribute under half of the gap to unresolved V genes and leave the rest unexplained. The V and J calls and clone size were taken over from that table, and D and trimming were inferred from the DNA. For this sample there are 220,000 or so clones; about 90% appear just once. In total, the top ten clones hold around 1.1% of the sample.

Notes on this clone: Its antigen is currently not known. No quality values exist for individual bases; no much larger clone is one base distant.

Rearrangement joined TRBV29-1 to TRBJ1-2; TRBD1 fits 12 bases in the junction. This receptor was identified in a young woman in good health and CMV-seronegative. The specimen was PBMCs. The sequenced DNA: TGCAGCGTTCGGGACAGGGGGCCTTCCGCTTACTATGGCTACACCTTC. This codes for CSVRDRGPSAYYGYTF.